The 32 T cell receptor beta chains below come from one sample, sequenced in a study of OX40 agonist ivuxolimab in advanced cancers. Profiled with immunoSEQ multiplex PCR; TCRdb holds only in-frame clones, not every one. The table includes about 12,000 clones, just under 90% detected once. Here the sequenced sample was CD4+ or CD8+ T cells sorted from blood, taken in a trial of the OX40 agonist ivuxolimab. Receptor source: an adult with an advanced solid tumor such as melanoma, head and neck, liver or kidney cancer.

This chain uses TRBV19 with TRBJ2-7; TRBD1 agrees at 7 bases. The junction had 2 bases not matched to a gene; V was cut back by 1 base and J by 2 bases. CDR3 length: 14 amino acids. Germline CDR1 is LNHDA and CDR2 is SQIVND (reference sequence). In nucleotides, the CDR3 is TGTGCCAGTAGTATAGGCCAGGGGGCCTACGAGCAGTACTTC. Its protein is CASSIGQGAYEQYF.

Remarks on this clone: Other DNA sequences in this specimen translate into the identical CDR3. The J gene is TRBJ2-1, the V gene TRBV30; D possibly corresponds to TRBD1 (6 bases). CDR1 and CDR2 from the germline V gene are GTSNPN and SVGIG (reference sequence). V lost 0 bases to trimming and J lost 6 bases, with 12 bases between them. CDR3 size: 14 residues. DNA for the CDR3: TGTGCCTGGAGTGTGGGTCGAGGGGGCAATGAGCAGTTCTTC. Amino acid sequence: CAWSVGRGGNEQFF.

This clone was counted between two and nine times. The same CDR3 arises from other DNA sequences in this sample as well. This sequence joins TRBV19 and TRBJ1-5; D is undetermined. V lost 4 bases, J lost 0 bases, and 10 bases lay in between. CDR3 length equals 15 residues. Germline V gene sequence: CDR1 LNHDA, CDR2 SQIVND (reference sequence). The CDR3 region is CASSRSRDSNQPQHF. The CDR3 region has the DNA TGTGCCAGTAGTAGGAGTAGGGATAGCAATCAGCCCCAGCATTTT.

The genes are TRBV5-5 and TRBJ2-1, with 8 bases lining up with TRBD1. From germline, CDR1 is SGHKS and CDR2 YYEKEE (reference sequence). Unmatched junction bases numbered 7, after V lost 2 bases and J lost 6 bases. The CDR3 is 15 amino acids. CDR3 in amino acids: CASSFVQGAINEQFF. Written as DNA, the CDR3 is TGTGCCAGCAGCTTTGTTCAGGGGGCCATCAATGAGCAGTTCTTC.

The chain uses TRBV2 and TRBJ1-3; D call uncertain. Germline V gene sequence: CDR1 SNHLY, CDR2 FYNNEI. With 6 bases removed from V and 0 bases from J, the gap between germline ends came to 18 bases. This CDR3 is built from 17 residues. The CDR3 bases are TGTGCCAGCAGCTTGGGTCCGGCGTTCAACTCTGGAAACACCATATATTTT. Protein product: CASSLGPAFNSGNTIYF.

V and J are TRBV6-1 and TRBJ1-1, with D possibly being TRBD1 (5 bases). Germline V gives CDR1 MNHNS, CDR2 SASEGT. This CDR3 comprises 15 residues. The V end lost 2 bases, the J end lost 3 bases, and 13 bases lay between the germline ends. The CDR3 sequence: CASSEIREMDTEAFF. In DNA form, the CDR3 reads TGTGCCAGCAGTGAAATCAGGGAGATGGACACTGAAGCTTTCTTT.

The chain joins TRBV6-5 to TRBJ2-7, with 7 bases fitting TRBD1. The length of the CDR3 is 15 residues. V trimming: 8 bases; J trimming: 3 bases; junction bases outside the gene matches: 13. CDR1 and CDR2 (germline): MNHEY, SVGAGI. The CDR3 protein is CASVTSGSGGYEQYF. As DNA, the CDR3 is TGTGCCAGCGTTACATCCGGGTCAGGGGGCTACGAGCAGTACTTC.

The rearrangement links TRBV10-1 to TRBJ2-2; D call uncertain. The germline CDR1 and CDR2 sequences are WNHNN and SYGVQD (reference sequence). V was cut by 9 bases and J by 5 bases, with 13 bases left in between. The CDR3 consists of 13 residues. The CDR3 here is CARQRGRTGELFF. For the CDR3, the DNA is TGCGCCAGGCAGCGAGGAAGAACCGGGGAGCTGTTTTTT.

The chain recombines TRBV28 with TRBJ1-2; weak D call: TRBD1 (5 bases). Germline CDR1 MDHEN, CDR2 SYDVKM. Trimming pared 6 bases from V and 3 bases from J, leaving 14 bases between. The CDR3 runs to 14 residues. DNA of the CDR3: TGTGCCAGCAGCCTCCAGGGATCGCACTATGGCTACACCTTC. The encoded protein is CASSLQGSHYGYTF.

This chain uses TRBV11-3 with TRBJ2-1; 11 nucleotides align to TRBD2. Germline V gene data show CDR1 as SGHNT and CDR2 as YENEEA. V was clipped by 5 bases and J by 5 bases; unmatched bases: 5. The CDR3 is 15 residues long. CDR3 loop: CASSRRLAGHNEQFF. The CDR3 nucleotides read TGTGCCAGCAGCCGTCGACTAGCGGGGCACAATGAGCAGTTCTTC. Full variable domain (outside the CDR3, taken from reference TRBV11-3 and TRBJ2-1): EAGVVQSPRYKIIEKKQPVAFWCNPISGHNTLYWYLQNLGQGPELLIRYENEEAVDDSQLPKDRFSAERLKGVDSTLKIQPAELGDSAVYLCASSRRLAGHNEQFFGPGTRLTVL.

V usage is TRBV6-1 and J usage is TRBJ2-7, with 7 bases fitting TRBD2. The germline gives CDR1 MNHNS, CDR2 SASEGT. This CDR3 is 15 amino acids long. The J segment lost 5 bases and the V segment lost 1 base, leaving 8 bases of the junction unmatched. The CDR3 DNA reads TGTGCCAGCAGTGAAGGGTTTCGGGGGGTTGACGAGCAGTACTTC. Its protein product is CASSEGFRGVDEQYF.

The V call is TRBV10-3, the J call TRBJ2-7; no reliable D call. The CDR3 runs 12 residues. The V end was cut by 0 bases, the J end by 2 bases, with 2 bases between. The germline gives CDR1 ENHRY, CDR2 SYGVKD. The CDR3 loop reads CAISESTYEQYF. For the CDR3, the DNA is TGTGCCATCAGTGAGTCGACCTACGAGCAGTACTTC.

This chain joins TRBV7-3 and TRBJ2-1, with 11 bases fitting TRBD2. Trimming took 2 bases from V and 1 from J; bases not matched to a gene: 4. Looked up from germline, CDR1 is SGHTA and CDR2 is FQGTGA. The CDR3 is 17 residues long. CDR3 nucleotides: TGTGCCAGCAGCTTATTAGGGACTAGCGGTTCCTACAATGAGCAGTTCTTC. Translation gives CASSLLGTSGSYNEQFF.

This sequence joins TRBV27 and TRBJ2-4; D is possibly TRBD1 (6 bases). V was shortened by 3 bases and J by 1 base, with 10 bases between the two germline ends. The CDR3 sequence is 15 residues long. Germline V gene lookup returns CDR1 MNHEY and CDR2 SMNVEV (reference sequence). CDR3 region: CASSFMGAAKNIQYF. DNA for the CDR3: TGTGCCAGCAGTTTTATGGGGGCGGCCAAAAACATTCAGTACTTC.

V is TRBV11-3 and J is TRBJ1-4; no reliable D call. CDR3 size: 14 residues. The V end was cut by 2 bases, the J end by 8 bases, with 12 bases between. In germline, CDR1 is SGHNT, CDR2 YENEEA. CDR3 DNA: TGTGCCAGCAGCTTACGCGACATAGGAGAAAAACTGTTTTTT. This translates into CASSLRDIGEKLFF.

This chain joins TRBV29-1 and TRBJ2-6; D call uncertain. This CDR3 is built from 12 residues. Germline V CDR1 and CDR2: SQVTM, ANQGSEA. Trimming took off 4 bases at V and 2 bases at J, with 3 bases between the two ends. This chain's CDR3 is CSVAAGANVLTF. The CDR3 DNA follows: TGCAGCGTTGCAGCTGGGGCCAACGTCCTGACTTTC.

The chain uses TRBV29-1 and TRBJ2-2; D gene uncertain. Between the trimmed V and J ends, which lost 7 bases and 1 base, there was a span of 7 bases. The CDR3 runs to 12 residues. CDR1 is SQVTM, CDR2 ANQGSEA, per germline. The CDR3 is CSALENTGELFF. The CDR3 DNA sequence: TGCAGCGCCCTGGAGAACACCGGGGAGCTGTTTTTT.

CDR3 bases: TGTGCCAGCAGTCAGGGGCAGGACACAGATACGCAGTATTTT. Translation: CASSQGQDTDTQYF. V and J are TRBV6-4 and TRBJ2-3; D may be TRBD1 (6 bases). The CDR3 sequence is 14 residues long. Germline V gene sequence: CDR1 MRHNA, CDR2 SNTAGT. Trimming took off 5 bases at V and 2 bases at J, with 11 bases between the two ends.

The chain combines TRBV4-3 with TRBJ2-3, with 12 positions matching TRBD2. Germline assignment: CDR1 LGHNA and CDR2 YSLEER. CDR3 size: 16 residues. Unmatched junction bases numbered 5, after V lost 2 bases and J lost 5 bases. CDR3 amino acids: CASSQSLAGGVDTQYF. CDR3 sequence (DNA): TGCGCCAGCAGCCAATCCCTAGCGGGAGGGGTAGATACGCAGTATTTT.

V usage is TRBV29-1 and J usage is TRBJ2-7, with TRBD2 matching over 13 bases. The germline gives CDR1 SQVTM, CDR2 ANQGSEA. Trimming at V came to 6 bases and at J to 1 base, leaving 12 bases not matched to a gene. This CDR3 has 17 residues. The CDR3 is CSVQGLAGNEKSYEQYF. In nucleotides, the CDR3 is TGCAGCGTACAGGGACTAGCGGGAAACGAAAAATCCTACGAGCAGTACTTC.

The chain has TRBV5-4 and TRBJ2-5; 8 nucleotides agree with TRBD1. Germline CDR1 SGHNT, CDR2 YYREEE (reference sequence). This CDR3 is built from 15 residues. Trimming took 3 bases from V and 5 from J; bases not matched to a gene: 9. CDR3 in amino acids: CASSYDPGGLETQYF. DNA for the CDR3: TGTGCCAGCAGCTACGACCCAGGGGGCTTGGAGACCCAGTACTTC.

The chain couples TRBV11-3 to TRBJ2-6, with a weak D call TRBD2 (5 bases). Germline CDR1 reads SGHNT; CDR2 reads YENEEA. The CDR3 covers 15 residues. The germline V and J ends were trimmed by 5 bases and 3 bases, with 11 bases remaining between them. The CDR3 bases are TGTGCCAGCAGCGCGAGGGTAGGTGGGGCCAACGTCCTGACTTTC. Translation: CASSARVGGANVLTF. The full variable domain, with the rest looked up from reference TRBV11-3 and TRBJ2-6, is EAGVVQSPRYKIIEKKQPVAFWCNPISGHNTLYWYLQNLGQGPELLIRYENEEAVDDSQLPKDRFSAERLKGVDSTLKIQPAELGDSAVYLCASSARVGGANVLTFGAGSRLTVL.

CDR3 coding DNA: TGCAGCGGGGAGGGCAGACCTTGGGCTAGCGGAGATTACGAGCAGTACTTC. It yields the protein CSGEGRPWASGDYEQYF. The V and J genes are TRBV29-1 and TRBJ2-7; 7 nucleotides line up with TRBD2. Germline V gene lookup returns CDR1 SQVTM and CDR2 ANQGSEA. With V trimmed by 7 bases and J by 4 bases, 22 bases remained unmatched. There are 17 residues in the CDR3.

The chain carries TRBV7-9 and TRBJ2-7; D gene uncertain. In germline, CDR1 is SEHNR, CDR2 FQNEAQ (reference sequence). Trimming removed 1 base from V and 0 bases from J, with 7 bases in between. The CDR3 covers 14 residues. For the CDR3, the DNA is TGTGCCAGCAGCTTAGATGCAAACTCCTACGAGCAGTACTTC. This codes for CASSLDANSYEQYF.

The rearrangement uses TRBV28 and TRBJ2-7, with 7 nucleotides matching TRBD1. The V and J ends lost 6 bases and 5 bases, in that order; junction bases with no gene match: 7. Germline V gene sequence: CDR1 MDHEN, CDR2 SYDVKM. CDR3 length: 13 residues. The CDR3 DNA follows: TGTGCCAGCAGCCCAGGACAGGCACACGAGCAGTACTTC. This gives the protein CASSPGQAHEQYF.

The rearrangement links TRBV7-2 to TRBJ1-6, with D perhaps matching TRBD1 (5 bases). The CDR3 extends over 17 amino acids. The V gene lost 5 bases and the J gene lost 3 bases, with 17 bases spanning the gap. Germline V gives CDR1 SGHTA, CDR2 FQGNSA. This CDR3 reads CASSLLPLGHYNSPLHF. CDR3 DNA: TGTGCCAGCAGCCTACTACCGTTGGGGCACTATAATTCACCCCTCCACTTT.

V and J are TRBV6-5 and TRBJ2-1, with TRBD2 matching over 7 bases. V was clipped by 0 bases and J by 3 bases; unmatched bases: 2. The germline gives CDR1 MNHEY, CDR2 SVGAGI. The length of the CDR3 is 15 residues. The CDR3 sequence is CASSYSTSIYNEQFF. The CDR3 DNA reads TGTGCCAGCAGTTACTCGACTAGCATCTACAATGAGCAGTTCTTC.

The V and J genes are TRBV27 and TRBJ2-7; D remains ambiguous. V was cut by 0 bases and J by 3 bases, with 9 bases left in between. Per the germline V gene, CDR1 is MNHEY and CDR2 is SMNVEV (reference sequence). The CDR3 consists of 14 residues. CDR3 residues: CASSLSVTDYEQYF. The CDR3 coding sequence is TGTGCCAGCAGTTTATCGGTCACCGACTACGAGCAGTACTTC.

V gene TRBV9 combines with J gene TRBJ2-2; TRBD2 matches 8 bases. The ends lost 3 bases at V and 2 bases at J; junction bases unmatched: 3. The CDR3 is made up of 15 amino acids. Germline CDR1 and CDR2: SGDLS and YYNGEE. Here the CDR3 reads CASSDRGGNTGELFF. For the CDR3, the DNA is TGTGCCAGCAGCGATCGGGGGGGAAACACCGGGGAGCTGTTTTTT.

CDR3 region: CASRTGTGSYEQYF. As DNA, the CDR3 is TGTGCCAGTAGGACCGGGACAGGGAGCTACGAGCAGTACTTC. The genes are TRBV19 and TRBJ2-7, with 9 bases identical to TRBD1. CDR1 and CDR2 from the germline V gene are LNHDA and SQIVND (reference sequence). The CDR3 extends over 14 amino acids. V gave up 6 bases and J gave up 3 bases; unmatched junction bases: 6.

The chain carries TRBV11-2 and TRBJ1-1, with D perhaps matching TRBD1 (6 bases). The CDR3 consists of 13 residues. V was trimmed by 3 bases and J by 4 bases, leaving 9 bases between them. The germline V gene has CDR1 SGHAT and CDR2 FQNNGV. The chain's CDR3 is CASSLGASTEAFF. For the CDR3, the DNA is TGTGCCAGCAGCTTGGGGGCGAGCACTGAAGCTTTCTTT.

This chain uses TRBV9 with TRBJ1-2, with 7 bases that match TRBD1. CDR1 is SGDLS and CDR2 is YYNGEE in the germline V gene. Trimming at V came to 4 bases and at J to 3 bases, leaving 9 bases not matched to a gene. The CDR3 loop spans 15 amino acids. CDR3 region: CASSIGTAPDYGYTF. CDR3 coding DNA: TGTGCCAGCAGCATCGGGACAGCTCCGGACTATGGCTACACCTTC.